Detailed here is one T cell receptor (beta chain). The authors' processing: Estimated nucleated cell counts came from reference gene primer amplification. Libraries were prepared by immunoSEQ multiplex PCR; TCRdb keeps only in-frame clonotypes and omits some of them. From that table come the V and J calls and clone size; the DNA was used to work out D and trimming. The table lists 80,000 to 95,000 clones, more than 80% of them singletons. This CDR3 has 11 amino acids. The V gene lost 3 bases and the J gene lost 6 bases, with 9 bases spanning the gap. Looked up from germline, CDR1 is DFQATT and CDR2 is SNEGSKA (reference sequence). This entry is derived from a study of blood T cell repertoires in COVID-19. Study-wide context: COVID-19 samples from acute and convalescent phases originated in the United States, Italy and Spain. Nucleic acid was either cDNA or gDNA, and it came from T cells, B-cell-depleted T cells, or PBMCs.

The source material was peripheral blood. This chain links TRBV20-1 with TRBJ2-7; tentatively, D is TRBD2 (5 bases). The receptor's source is a man in his fifties or sixties with active or convalescent COVID-19. The CDR3 nucleotides are TGCAGTGCTAGTCCCCTAGCCGAGCAGTACTTC. As protein: CSASPLAEQYF.